This T cell receptor (beta chain) was found in a study of CD8+ T cells in alopecia areata. V was cut by 4 bases and J by 0 bases, with 0 bases left in between. Looked up from germline, CDR1 is PRHDT and CDR2 is FYEKMQ (reference sequence). The CDR3 is 11 amino acids. About this clone: The antigen is not known. The same CDR3 can be traced to other DNA sequences in this sample.

The treatment was: oral pan-JAK inhibitor, 5-10 mg twice daily. Following RNA extraction, reverse transcription yielded cDNA that acted as the sequencing template. Using immunoSEQ multiplex PCR, the repertoire was profiled, and TCRdb retains in-frame clones only, with some absent. The table lists 60,000 to 85,000 clones, around 61% of them singletons. Findings and caveats of the study: Scalp repertoires also include resident alphabeta T cells from normal skin. Numerous clones, expanded in lesions, remained in scalp and blood during tofacitinib. The presence of one nonresponder keeps the tie between baseline CD8+ expansion and response uncertain.

Material: CD8+ T cells sorted from blood, obtained at week 24, from a patient treated with tofacitinib. This TCR was sampled from a human donor with alopecia areata. The V call is TRBV13, the J call TRBJ2-5, with D uncertain. The DNA for the CDR3 is TGTGCCAGCAGCTACCAAGAGACCCAGTACTTC. This sequence encodes CASSYQETQYF.